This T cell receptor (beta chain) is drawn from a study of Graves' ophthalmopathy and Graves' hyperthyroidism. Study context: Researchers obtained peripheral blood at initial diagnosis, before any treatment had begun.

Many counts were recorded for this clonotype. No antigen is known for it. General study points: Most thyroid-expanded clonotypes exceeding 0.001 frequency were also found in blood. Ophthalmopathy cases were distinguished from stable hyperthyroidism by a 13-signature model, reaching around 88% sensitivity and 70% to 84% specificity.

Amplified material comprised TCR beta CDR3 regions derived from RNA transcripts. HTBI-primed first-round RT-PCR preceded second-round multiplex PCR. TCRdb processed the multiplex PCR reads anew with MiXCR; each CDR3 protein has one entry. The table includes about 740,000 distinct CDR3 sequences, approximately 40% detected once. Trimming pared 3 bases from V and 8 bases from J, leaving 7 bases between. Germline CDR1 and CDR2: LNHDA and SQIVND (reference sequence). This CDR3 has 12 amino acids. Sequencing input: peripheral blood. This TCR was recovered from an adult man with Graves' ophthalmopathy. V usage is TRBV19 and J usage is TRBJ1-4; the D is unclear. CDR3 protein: CASSIEGEKLFF. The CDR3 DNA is TGTGCCAGTAGTATCGAAGGCGAAAAACTGTTTTTT.